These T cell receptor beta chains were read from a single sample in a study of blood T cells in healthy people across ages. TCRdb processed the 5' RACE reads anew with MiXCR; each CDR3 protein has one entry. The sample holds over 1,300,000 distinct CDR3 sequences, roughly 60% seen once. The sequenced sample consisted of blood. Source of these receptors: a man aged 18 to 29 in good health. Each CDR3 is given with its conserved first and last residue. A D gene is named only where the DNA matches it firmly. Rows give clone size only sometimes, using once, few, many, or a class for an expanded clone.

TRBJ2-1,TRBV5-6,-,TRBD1,TGTGCCAGCAGCTTGGCACAGGGGCTGCACAATGAGCAGTTCTTC,CASSLAQGLHNEQFF
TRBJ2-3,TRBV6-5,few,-,TGTGCCAGCAGTTACACGGGCCCTAGCACAGATACGCAGTATTTT,CASSYTGPSTDTQYF
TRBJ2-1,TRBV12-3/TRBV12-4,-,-,TGTGCCAGCATTTTATTGTCGGGTGAGCAGTTCTTC,CASILLSGEQFF
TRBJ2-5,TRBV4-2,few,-,TGTGCCAGCAGCCAAAAAGACCAAGAGACCCAGTACTTC,CASSQKDQETQYF
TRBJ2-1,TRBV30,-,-,TGTGCCTGGAGTCTAGGGACTCCCAATGAGCAGTTCTTC,CAWSLGTPNEQFF
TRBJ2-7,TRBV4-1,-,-,TGCGCCAGCAGCCAAGAGGGGGGGCCGCGGGCTTACTACGAGCAGTACTTC,CASSQEGGPRAYYEQYF
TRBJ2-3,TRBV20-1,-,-,TGCAGTGCGGCCGGGGCCGACACAGATACGCAGTATTTT,CSAAGADTDTQYF
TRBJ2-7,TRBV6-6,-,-,TGTGCCAGCAGTTCGCCTGGGACGGTGAGCTCCTACGAGCAGTACTTC,CASSSPGTVSSYEQYF
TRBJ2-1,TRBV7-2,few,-,TGTGCCAGCAGCTTAGGGAGGCCCCCTCCTCGGCAGTTCTTC,CASSLGRPPPRQFF
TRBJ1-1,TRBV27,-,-,TGTGCCAGCAGTTTTGGACCGAGTCAAGGCGCTTTCTTT,CASSFGPSQGAFF
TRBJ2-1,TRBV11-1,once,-,TGTGCCAGCAATTTTATCGGGGAAACCTACAATGAGCAGTTCTTC,CASNFIGETYNEQFF
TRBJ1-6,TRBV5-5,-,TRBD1,TGTGCCAGCAGCTGGGTCAGGGGGGAGGAGAATTCACCCCTCCACTTT,CASSWVRGEENSPLHF
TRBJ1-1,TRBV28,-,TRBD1,TGTACCAGCAGTCCTTTTACCGGGACAGGGGCAGGAGCTTTCTTT,CTSSPFTGTGAGAFF
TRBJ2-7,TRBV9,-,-,TGTGCCAGCAGCACCAGGACAGACGCCTACGAGCAGTACTTC,CASSTRTDAYEQYF
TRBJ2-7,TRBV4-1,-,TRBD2,TGCGCCAGCAGCCAAATAATATCGACTAGCGGGACGGAGGGCTACGAGCAGTACTTC,CASSQIISTSGTEGYEQYF
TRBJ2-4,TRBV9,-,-,TGTGCCAGCATCGGGGGGCGGGTAGCCAAAAACATTCAGTACTTC,CASIGGRVAKNIQYF
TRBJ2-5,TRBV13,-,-,TGTGCCAGCAGCTTAGGGAGCGGGCGGGTCCAAGAGACCCAGTACTTC,CASSLGSGRVQETQYF
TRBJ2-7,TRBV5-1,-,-,TGCGCCAGCAGCTTATCGGTGCAGCAAGGCGAGCAGTACTTC,CASSLSVQQGEQYF